This T cell receptor beta chain is from a study of cytomegalovirus exposure and HLA in healthy donors. J gave up 5 bases and V 6 bases, and 6 bases lay outside the gene matches. Germline values: CDR1 MGHDK, CDR2 SYGVNS. The CDR3 runs to 13 residues. For this clone: Antigen specificity is unknown.

Points from the study as a whole: Testing in vitro showed three CMV-associated chains specific for CMV antigens. Most TCR sequences proved rare, with some public TCRs found in many donors. Both high specificity and high sensitivity reportedly marked the classifier's diagnosis of cytomegalovirus status.

PCR involved 60 Vbeta and 13 Jbeta primers. The repertoire was sequenced with immunoSEQ multiplex PCR; TCRdb's copy has only in-frame clones and lacks some. The table has about 170,000 clones, roughly 77% seen once. The chain carries TRBV25-1 and TRBJ2-5; 7 bases line up with TRBD1. This clonotype was obtained from a woman aged 45-65 years in good health and CMV-seropositive. The sequencing input was PBMCs. Here the CDR3 DNA reads TGTGCCAGCAGCCCAGGGGGAATGGAGACCCAGTACTTC. This codes for CASSPGGMETQYF.